This T cell receptor (beta chain) is from a study of blood T cell repertoires in COVID-19. Study as a whole: From the United States, Italy and Spain came samples of acute and convalescent COVID-19. PBMCs, B-cell-depleted T cells, or T cells were the source of the cDNA or gDNA that made up the material.

How the authors handled the data: From reference gene primer amplification, estimates of nucleated cell counts were derived. Clones were sequenced by immunoSEQ multiplex PCR, and TCRdb holds only the in-frame ones, with some missing. From that table come the V and J calls and clone size; the DNA was used to work out D and trimming. The sample yields just over 150,000 clones, 75% to 90% seen once. The CDR3 is made up of 14 amino acids. The ends were cut back, 3 bases at V and 4 bases at J, with 10 bases in the middle. Per the germline V gene, CDR1 is SGHRS and CDR2 is YFSETQ. The sequence was collected from a woman in her 40s with acute or convalescent COVID-19. The material sequenced was peripheral blood. This rearrangement joins TRBV5-1 to TRBJ2-2, with D possibly TRBD2 on 6 matching bases. The CDR3 nucleotides read TGCGCCAGCAGCTGGGGGGACTCCACCGGGGAGCTGTTTTTT. Residues: CASSWGDSTGELFF. The variable domain in full, completed from reference TRBV5-1 and TRBJ2-2, reads KAGVTQTPRYLIKTRGQQVTLSCSPISGHRSVSWYQQTPGQGLQFLFEYFSETQRNKGNFPGRFSGRQFSNSRSEMNVSTLELGDSALYLCASSWGDSTGELFFGEGSRLTVL.